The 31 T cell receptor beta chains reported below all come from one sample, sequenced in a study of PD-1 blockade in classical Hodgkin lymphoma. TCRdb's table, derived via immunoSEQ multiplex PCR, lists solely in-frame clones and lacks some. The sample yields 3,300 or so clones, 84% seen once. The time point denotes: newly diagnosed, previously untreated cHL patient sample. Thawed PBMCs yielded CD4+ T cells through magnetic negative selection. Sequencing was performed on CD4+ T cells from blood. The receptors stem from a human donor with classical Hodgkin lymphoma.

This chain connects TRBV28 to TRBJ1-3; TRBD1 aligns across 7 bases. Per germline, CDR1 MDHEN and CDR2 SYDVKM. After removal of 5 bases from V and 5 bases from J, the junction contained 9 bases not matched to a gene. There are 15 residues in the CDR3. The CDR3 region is CASSRTLGQRNTIYF. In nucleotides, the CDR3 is TGTGCCAGCAGTCGGACCCTGGGACAGCGAAACACCATATATTTT.

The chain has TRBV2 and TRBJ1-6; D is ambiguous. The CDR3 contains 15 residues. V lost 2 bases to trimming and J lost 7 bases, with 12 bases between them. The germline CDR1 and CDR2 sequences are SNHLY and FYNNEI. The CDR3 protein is CASSERSGRNSPLHF. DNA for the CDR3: TGTGCCAGCAGTGAAAGGAGCGGTAGAAATTCACCCCTCCACTTT.

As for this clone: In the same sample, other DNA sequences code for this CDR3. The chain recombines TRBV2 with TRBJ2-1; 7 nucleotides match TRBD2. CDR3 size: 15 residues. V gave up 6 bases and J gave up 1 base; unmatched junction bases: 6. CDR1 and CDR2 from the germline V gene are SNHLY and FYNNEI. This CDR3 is CASSAAGLSYNEQFF. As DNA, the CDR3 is TGTGCCAGCAGCGCAGCGGGGTTGTCCTACAATGAGCAGTTCTTC.

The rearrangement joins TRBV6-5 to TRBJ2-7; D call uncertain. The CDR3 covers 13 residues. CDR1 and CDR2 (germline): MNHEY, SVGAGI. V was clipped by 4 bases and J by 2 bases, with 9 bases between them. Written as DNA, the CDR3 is TGTGCCAGCAGTTCTGATCCCCCCTACGAGCAGTACTTC. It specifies CASSSDPPYEQYF.

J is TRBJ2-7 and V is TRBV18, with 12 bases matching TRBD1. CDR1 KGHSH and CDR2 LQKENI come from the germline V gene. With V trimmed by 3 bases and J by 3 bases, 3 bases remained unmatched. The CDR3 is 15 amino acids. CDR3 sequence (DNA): TGTGCCAGCTCACCCGGGACAGGGGGCATCTACGAGCAGTACTTC. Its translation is CASSPGTGGIYEQYF.

In DNA form, the CDR3 reads TGTGCCAGCAGTGAAGCGAGGGGTTTGGGAGAGACCCAGTACTTC. This translates into CASSEARGLGETQYF. The V gene is TRBV2, the J gene TRBJ2-5, with D possibly being TRBD1 or TRBD2 (5 bases each). Germline values: CDR1 SNHLY, CDR2 FYNNEI. V lost 0 bases and J lost 4, with 12 bases in between. The CDR3 is 15 amino acids.

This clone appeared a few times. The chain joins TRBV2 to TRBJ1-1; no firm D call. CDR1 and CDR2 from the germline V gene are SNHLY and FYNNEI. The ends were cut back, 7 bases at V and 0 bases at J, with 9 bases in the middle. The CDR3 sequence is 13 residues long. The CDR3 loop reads CASIRDLNTEAFF. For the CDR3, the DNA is TGTGCCAGCATTCGAGACCTGAACACTGAAGCTTTCTTT.

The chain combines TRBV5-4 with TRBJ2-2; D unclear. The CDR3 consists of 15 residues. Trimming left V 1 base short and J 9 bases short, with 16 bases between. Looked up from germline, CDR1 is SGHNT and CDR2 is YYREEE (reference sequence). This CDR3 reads CASSLYGPTARELFF. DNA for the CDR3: TGTGCCAGCAGCTTGTACGGACCCACGGCCCGGGAGCTGTTTTTT.

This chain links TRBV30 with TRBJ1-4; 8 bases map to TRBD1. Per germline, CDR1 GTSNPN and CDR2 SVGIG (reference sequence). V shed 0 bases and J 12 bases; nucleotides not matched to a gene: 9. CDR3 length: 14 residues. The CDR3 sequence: CAWSVGVVTGELFF. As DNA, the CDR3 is TGTGCCTGGAGTGTAGGGGTGGTGACAGGGGAACTGTTTTTT.

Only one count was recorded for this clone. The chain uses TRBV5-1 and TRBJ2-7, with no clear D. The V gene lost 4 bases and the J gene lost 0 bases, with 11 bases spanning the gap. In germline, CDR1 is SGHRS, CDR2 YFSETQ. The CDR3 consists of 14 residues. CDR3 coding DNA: TGCGCCAGCAGCCTAGGGTCCACCTCCTACGAGCAGTACTTC. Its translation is CASSLGSTSYEQYF.

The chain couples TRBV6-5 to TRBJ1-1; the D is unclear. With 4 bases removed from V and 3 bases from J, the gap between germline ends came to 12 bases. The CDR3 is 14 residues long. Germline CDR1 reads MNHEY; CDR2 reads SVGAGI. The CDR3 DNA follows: TGTGCCAGCAGTTTCAACGGGAGGGACACTGAAGCTTTCTTT. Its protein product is CASSFNGRDTEAFF.

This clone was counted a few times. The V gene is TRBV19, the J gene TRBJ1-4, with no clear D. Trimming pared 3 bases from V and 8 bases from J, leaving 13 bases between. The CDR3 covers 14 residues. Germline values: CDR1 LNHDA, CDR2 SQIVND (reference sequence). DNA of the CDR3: TGTGCCAGTAGTATGACTGATACCAGAGAAAAACTGTTTTTT. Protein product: CASSMTDTREKLFF.

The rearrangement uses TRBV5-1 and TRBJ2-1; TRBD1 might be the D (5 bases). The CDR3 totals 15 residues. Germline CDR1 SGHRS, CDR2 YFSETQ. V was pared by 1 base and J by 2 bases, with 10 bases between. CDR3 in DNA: TGCGCCAGCAGCTTGTTAGCAGGGACCTACAATGAGCAGTTCTTC. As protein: CASSLLAGTYNEQFF.

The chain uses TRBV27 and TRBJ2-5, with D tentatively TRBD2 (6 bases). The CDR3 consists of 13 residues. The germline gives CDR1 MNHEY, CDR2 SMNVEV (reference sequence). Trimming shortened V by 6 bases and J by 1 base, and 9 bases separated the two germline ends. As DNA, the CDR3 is TGTGCCAGCAGCCGGAGGGTCCAAGAGACCCAGTACTTC. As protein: CASSRRVQETQYF.

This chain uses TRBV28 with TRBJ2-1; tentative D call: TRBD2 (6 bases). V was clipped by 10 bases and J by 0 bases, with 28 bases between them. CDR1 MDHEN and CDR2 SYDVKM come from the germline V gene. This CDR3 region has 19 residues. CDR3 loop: CATRGLMLADKSSYNEQFF. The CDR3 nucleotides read TGTGCCACCCGGGGGTTGATGCTAGCTGATAAGAGCTCCTACAATGAGCAGTTCTTC.

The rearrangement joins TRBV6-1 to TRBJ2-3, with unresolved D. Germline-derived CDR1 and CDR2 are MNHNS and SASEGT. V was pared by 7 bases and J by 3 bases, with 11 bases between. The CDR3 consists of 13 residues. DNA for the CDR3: TGTGCCAGCACCGCGACTTTAACAGATACGCAGTATTTT. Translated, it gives CASTATLTDTQYF.

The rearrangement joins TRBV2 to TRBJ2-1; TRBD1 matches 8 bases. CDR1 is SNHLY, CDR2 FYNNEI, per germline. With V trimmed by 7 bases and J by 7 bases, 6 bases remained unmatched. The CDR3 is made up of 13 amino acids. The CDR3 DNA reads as TGTGCCAGCAACTCTGACAGGGGAAATGAGCAGTTCTTC. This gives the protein CASNSDRGNEQFF.

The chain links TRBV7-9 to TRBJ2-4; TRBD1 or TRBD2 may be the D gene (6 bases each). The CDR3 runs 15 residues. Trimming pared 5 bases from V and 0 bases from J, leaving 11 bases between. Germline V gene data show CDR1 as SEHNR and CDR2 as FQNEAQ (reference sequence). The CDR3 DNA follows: TGTGCCAGCAGCCCGGAGGGGGGAGCCAAAAACATTCAGTACTTC. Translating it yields CASSPEGGAKNIQYF.

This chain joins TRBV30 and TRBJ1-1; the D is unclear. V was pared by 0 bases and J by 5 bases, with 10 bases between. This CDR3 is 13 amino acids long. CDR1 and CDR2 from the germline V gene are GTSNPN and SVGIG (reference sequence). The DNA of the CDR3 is TGTGCCTGGAGTGTGGAGGGCGGAACTGAAGCTTTCTTT. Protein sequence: CAWSVEGGTEAFF. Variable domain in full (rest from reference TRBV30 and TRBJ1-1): SQTIHQWPATLVQPVGSPLSLECTVEGTSNPNLYWYRQAAGRGLQLLFYSVGIGQISSEVPQNLSASRPQDRQFILSSKKLLLSDSGFYLCAWSVEGGTEAFFGQGTRLTVV.

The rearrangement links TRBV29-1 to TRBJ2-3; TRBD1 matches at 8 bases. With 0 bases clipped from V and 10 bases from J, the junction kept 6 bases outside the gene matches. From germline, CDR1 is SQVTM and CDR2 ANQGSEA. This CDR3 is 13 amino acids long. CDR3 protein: CSVEDLDRGAQYF. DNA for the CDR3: TGCAGCGTTGAAGATCTCGACAGGGGTGCGCAGTATTTT.

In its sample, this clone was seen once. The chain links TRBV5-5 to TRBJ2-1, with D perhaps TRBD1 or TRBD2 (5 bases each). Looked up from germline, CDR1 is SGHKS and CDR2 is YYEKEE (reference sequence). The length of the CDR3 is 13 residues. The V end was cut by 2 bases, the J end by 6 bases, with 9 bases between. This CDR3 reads CASSFGTVNEQFF. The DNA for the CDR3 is TGTGCCAGCAGCTTTGGGACCGTCAATGAGCAGTTCTTC.

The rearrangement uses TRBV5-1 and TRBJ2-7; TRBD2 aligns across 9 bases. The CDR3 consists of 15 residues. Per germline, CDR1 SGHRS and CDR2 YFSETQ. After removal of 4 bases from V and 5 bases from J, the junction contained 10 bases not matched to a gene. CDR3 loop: CASSPGGGRDHEQYF. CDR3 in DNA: TGCGCCAGCAGCCCGGGAGGCGGGAGGGACCACGAGCAGTACTTC.

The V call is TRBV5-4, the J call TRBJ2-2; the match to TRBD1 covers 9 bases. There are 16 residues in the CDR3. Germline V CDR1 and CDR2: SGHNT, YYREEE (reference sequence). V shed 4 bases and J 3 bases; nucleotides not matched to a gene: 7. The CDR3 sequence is CASSPTGGFDTGELFF. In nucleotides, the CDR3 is TGTGCCAGCAGCCCGACAGGGGGTTTTGACACCGGGGAGCTGTTTTTT.

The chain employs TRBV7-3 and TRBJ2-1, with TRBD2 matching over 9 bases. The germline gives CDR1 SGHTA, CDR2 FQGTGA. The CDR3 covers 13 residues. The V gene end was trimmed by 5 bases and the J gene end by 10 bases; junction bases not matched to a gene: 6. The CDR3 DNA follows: TGTGCCAGCAGCGGGACTAGCTTTGGGGAGCAGTTCTTC. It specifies CASSGTSFGEQFF. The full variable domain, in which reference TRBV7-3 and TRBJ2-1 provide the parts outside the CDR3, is GAGVSQTPSNKVTEKGKYVELRCDPISGHTALYWYRQSLGQGPEFLIYFQGTGAADDSGLPNDRFFAVRPEGSVSTLKIQRTERGDSAVYLCASSGTSFGEQFFGPGTRLTVL.

This chain's CDR3 is CASSHAPRTHYNEQFF. The DNA of the CDR3 is TGTGCCAGCAGCCACGCACCCAGGACACACTACAATGAGCAGTTCTTC. The genes are TRBV6-6 and TRBJ2-1; a weak D match, TRBD1 (5 bases). Trimming took off 6 bases at V and 3 bases at J, with 18 bases between the two ends. CDR3 length: 16 amino acids. Germline V gene data show CDR1 as MNHNY and CDR2 as SVGAGI (reference sequence).

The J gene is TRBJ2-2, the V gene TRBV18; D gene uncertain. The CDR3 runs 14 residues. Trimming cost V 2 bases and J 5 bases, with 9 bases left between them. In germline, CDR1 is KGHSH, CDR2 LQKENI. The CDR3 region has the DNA TGTGCCAGCTCACCATCCCGAGATACCGGGGAGCTGTTTTTT. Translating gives CASSPSRDTGELFF.

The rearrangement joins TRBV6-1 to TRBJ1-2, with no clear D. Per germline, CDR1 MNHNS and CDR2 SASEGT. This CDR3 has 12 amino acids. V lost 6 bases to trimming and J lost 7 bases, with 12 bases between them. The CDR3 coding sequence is TGTGCCAGCAGGCCCTCTGTGGGTGGCTACACCTTC. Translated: CASRPSVGGYTF.

CDR3 coding DNA: TGTGCCAGCAGTACCGGACTAGCGGGGACCGGGGAGCTGTTTTTT. The encoded protein is CASSTGLAGTGELFF. The rearrangement joins TRBV2 to TRBJ2-2; TRBD2 matches 12 bases. The V gene's germline CDR1 is SNHLY and CDR2 FYNNEI. The CDR3 is 15 amino acids. Losses at the gene ends were 5 bases for V and 5 bases for J; bases not matched to a gene: 3.

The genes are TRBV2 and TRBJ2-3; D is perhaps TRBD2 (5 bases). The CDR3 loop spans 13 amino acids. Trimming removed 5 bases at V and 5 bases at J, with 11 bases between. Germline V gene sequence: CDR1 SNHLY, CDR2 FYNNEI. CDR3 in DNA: TGTGCCAGCAGTTCCGAGGGTAGAGATACGCAGTATTTT. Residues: CASSSEGRDTQYF. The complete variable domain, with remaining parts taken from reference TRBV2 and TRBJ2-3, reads EPEVTQTPSHQVTQMGQEVILRCVPISNHLYFYWYRQILGQKVEFLVSFYNNEISEKSEIFDDQFSVERPDGSNFTLKIRSTKLEDSAMYFCASSSEGRDTQYFGPGTRLTVL.

CDR3 protein: CASSSLGEANQPQHF. CDR3 sequence (DNA): TGTGCCAGTAGTTCCCTGGGAGAGGCCAATCAGCCCCAGCATTTT. The chain uses TRBV19 and TRBJ1-5; D remains ambiguous. CDR3 length: 15 amino acids. Germline V gives CDR1 LNHDA, CDR2 SQIVND (reference sequence). The V and J ends lost 5 bases and 3 bases respectively, with 14 bases between them.

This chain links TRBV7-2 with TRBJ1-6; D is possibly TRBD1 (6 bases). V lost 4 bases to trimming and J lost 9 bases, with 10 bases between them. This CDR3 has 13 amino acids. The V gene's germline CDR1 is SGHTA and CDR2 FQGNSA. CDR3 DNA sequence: TGTGCCAGCAGCTCCCAACAGGGTTCACCCCTCCACTTT. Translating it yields CASSSQQGSPLHF.